One sample yielded the 18 T cell receptor beta chains listed below, sequenced in a study of shared clonotypes between healthy human individuals. Only CD45RO-negative cells positively selected for CCR7 counted as naive CD8 cells, so terminally differentiated effector memory CD45RA+ cells were excluded. The protocol was immunoSEQ multiplex PCR, while the TCRdb copy is restricted to in-frame clones and leaves out a portion. The table includes hundreds of thousands of clones, roughly 95% detected once. Source material: naive CD8+ T cells sorted from blood. These receptors were obtained from a woman aged 30 to 39 in good health.

V gene TRBV7-6 combines with J gene TRBJ2-6, with no clear D. CDR3 length: 15 residues. CDR1 SGHVS and CDR2 FNYEAQ come from the germline V gene. Trimming took off 0 bases at V and 2 bases at J, with 5 bases between the two ends. The CDR3 sequence is CASSLAGAGANVLTF. CDR3 sequence (DNA): TGTGCCAGCAGCTTAGCAGGAGCTGGGGCCAACGTCCTGACTTTC.

The chain has TRBV7-9 and TRBJ1-4; possibly TRBD1 for D (6 bases). In germline, CDR1 is SEHNR, CDR2 FQNEAQ (reference sequence). The CDR3 is 14 amino acids. Trimming removed 5 bases at V and 1 base at J, with 8 bases between. The CDR3 reads CASSPRGTNEKLFF. CDR3 nucleotide sequence: TGTGCCAGCAGCCCCAGGGGAACTAATGAAAAACTGTTTTTT.

The chain combines TRBV4-2 with TRBJ2-1; 7 positions match TRBD1. Trimming at V came to 2 bases and at J to 3 bases, leaving 7 bases not matched to a gene. This CDR3 spans 16 amino acids. Germline assignment: CDR1 LGHNA and CDR2 YNFKEQ. The DNA of the CDR3 is TGTGCCAGCAGCCAACCACAGGGGAAGGGCTACAATGAGCAGTTCTTC. Residues: CASSQPQGKGYNEQFF.

This chain joins TRBV13 and TRBJ1-2; D remains unclear. Trimming shortened V by 2 bases and J by 7 bases, and 17 bases separated the two germline ends. The CDR3 is 15 amino acids. The germline gives CDR1 PRHDT, CDR2 FYEKMQ (reference sequence). The CDR3 nucleotides are TGTGCCAGCAGCTTATCGCATGTTTCCCTCCTTGGCTACACCTTC. Protein: CASSLSHVSLLGYTF.

Here the CDR3 DNA reads TGCAGCGTTGAAGGCACTACATCGGGAGACATCTACGAGCAGTACTTC. It codes for CSVEGTTSGDIYEQYF. The chain employs TRBV29-1 and TRBJ2-7, with D possibly being TRBD2 (6 bases). Per the germline V gene, CDR1 is SQVTM and CDR2 is ANQGSEA. V gave up 1 base and J gave up 3 bases, with 19 bases separating them. The CDR3 loop spans 16 amino acids.

The V gene is TRBV5-1, the J gene TRBJ2-1; TRBD2 agrees at 7 bases. The CDR3 runs to 16 residues. The V gene's germline CDR1 is SGHRS and CDR2 YFSETQ. The J segment lost 5 bases and the V segment lost 4 bases, leaving 12 bases of the junction unmatched. The CDR3 protein is CASSPSVGGTNNEQFF. The CDR3 region has the DNA TGCGCCAGCAGCCCCTCAGTGGGAGGGACTAACAATGAGCAGTTCTTC.

This clone was seen only once. V is TRBV27 and J is TRBJ2-7; D is undetermined. The V gene lost 0 bases and the J gene lost 1 base, with 10 bases spanning the gap. CDR1 and CDR2 from the germline V gene are MNHEY and SMNVEV (reference sequence). The CDR3 extends over 15 amino acids. The CDR3 nucleotides are TGTGCCAGCAGTTTATCGTTACGGCAGTCCTACGAGCAGTACTTC. Translation: CASSLSLRQSYEQYF.

This clone was recorded only once. This chain uses TRBV4-1 with TRBJ2-2; D unclear. Looked up from germline, CDR1 is MGHRA and CDR2 is YSYEKL. The CDR3 extends over 14 amino acids. Trimming took 6 bases from V and 1 from J, leaving 9 bases between them. CDR3 sequence: CASRPRGNTGELFF. CDR3 nucleotides: TGCGCCAGCAGACCCCGTGGGAACACCGGGGAGCTGTTTTTT.

The chain combines TRBV29-1 with TRBJ2-7; tentatively, D is TRBD2 (5 bases). This CDR3 spans 12 amino acids. V lost 4 bases and J lost 2, with 9 bases in between. From germline, CDR1 is SQVTM and CDR2 ANQGSEA. CDR3 protein: CSVVRETYEQYF. CDR3 DNA sequence: TGCAGCGTTGTTCGGGAAACCTACGAGCAGTACTTC.

J is TRBJ1-1 and V is TRBV7-8; perhaps TRBD1 as D (5 bases). V gave up 1 base and J gave up 14 bases, with 20 bases separating them. Germline-derived CDR1 and CDR2 are SGHVS and FQNEAQ. This CDR3 has 14 amino acids. Here the CDR3 reads CASSLGLVGTAAFF. The CDR3 DNA is TGTGCCAGCAGCTTAGGATTGGTCGGGACTGCGGCATTCTTT.

The gene calls are TRBV27 and TRBJ1-1; maybe TRBD1 (5 bases). From germline, CDR1 is MNHEY and CDR2 SMNVEV (reference sequence). This CDR3 has 13 amino acids. Deletions cut 5 bases from V and 1 base from J, with 8 bases between. The CDR3 sequence: CASSRQRNTEAFF. Here the CDR3 DNA reads TGTGCCAGCAGTAGACAGAGGAACACTGAAGCTTTCTTT.

J is TRBJ2-7 and V is TRBV11-3; 16 positions match TRBD2. With V trimmed by 5 bases and J by 3 bases, 4 bases remained unmatched. The CDR3 consists of 16 residues. CDR1 is SGHNT and CDR2 is YENEEA in the germline V gene. CDR3 protein: CASSQGTSGRGYEQYF. The DNA of the CDR3 is TGTGCCAGCAGCCAAGGGACTAGCGGGAGGGGCTACGAGCAGTACTTC.

V gene TRBV7-9 combines with J gene TRBJ1-1; 7 positions match TRBD1. CDR3 length: 17 amino acids. Germline V gene lookup returns CDR1 SEHNR and CDR2 FQNEAQ (reference sequence). After removal of 5 bases from V and 4 bases from J, the junction contained 16 bases not matched to a gene. CDR3 amino acids: CASSVINRGPYSTEAFF. CDR3 in DNA: TGTGCCAGCAGCGTGATTAACAGGGGACCTTACTCCACTGAAGCTTTCTTT.

The chain employs TRBV9 and TRBJ1-1; TRBD1 is a possible D gene (5 bases). V lost 4 bases and J 1 base, leaving 11 bases between the germline ends. Germline V gene data show CDR1 as SGDLS and CDR2 as YYNGEE. This CDR3 region has 14 residues. The CDR3 loop reads CASSPGTSNTEAFF. CDR3 DNA sequence: TGTGCCAGCAGCCCTGGGACGTCGAACACTGAAGCTTTCTTT.

The V and J genes are TRBV19 and TRBJ2-7; D unresolved. V lost 3 bases to trimming and J lost 0 bases, with 12 bases between them. CDR3 length equals 15 residues. Germline V CDR1 and CDR2: LNHDA, SQIVND (reference sequence). CDR3 bases: TGTGCCAGTAGTATTGACGGTTCTAGCTCCTACGAGCAGTACTTC. Protein sequence: CASSIDGSSSYEQYF.

V usage is TRBV5-6 and J usage is TRBJ1-2; TRBD1 is a possible D gene (5 bases). Per germline, CDR1 SGHDT and CDR2 YYEEEE. This CDR3 is built from 13 residues. V lost 2 bases, J lost 3 bases, and 8 bases lay in between. CDR3 DNA sequence: TGTGCCAGCAGCTTCGGGGACCACTATGGCTACACCTTC. Its protein product is CASSFGDHYGYTF.

The rearrangement joins TRBV19 to TRBJ2-7; 7 positions agree with TRBD1. V gave up 5 bases and J gave up 1 base; unmatched junction bases: 14. The germline CDR1 and CDR2 sequences are LNHDA and SQIVND (reference sequence). This CDR3 has 17 residues. CDR3 nucleotide sequence: TGTGCCAGTAGTCGGGAAGGGGGCGCGGATCGTTCCTACGAGCAGTACTTC. This codes for CASSREGGADRSYEQYF.

CDR3 loop: CASSLDLWIETYEQYF. CDR3 bases: TGTGCCAGCAGCTTAGATCTCTGGATAGAGACCTACGAGCAGTACTTC. The V and J genes are TRBV11-2 and TRBJ2-7, with D unresolved. The germline V and J ends were trimmed by 0 bases and 2 bases, with 14 bases remaining between them. The length of the CDR3 is 16 residues. The germline CDR1 and CDR2 sequences are SGHAT and FQNNGV.